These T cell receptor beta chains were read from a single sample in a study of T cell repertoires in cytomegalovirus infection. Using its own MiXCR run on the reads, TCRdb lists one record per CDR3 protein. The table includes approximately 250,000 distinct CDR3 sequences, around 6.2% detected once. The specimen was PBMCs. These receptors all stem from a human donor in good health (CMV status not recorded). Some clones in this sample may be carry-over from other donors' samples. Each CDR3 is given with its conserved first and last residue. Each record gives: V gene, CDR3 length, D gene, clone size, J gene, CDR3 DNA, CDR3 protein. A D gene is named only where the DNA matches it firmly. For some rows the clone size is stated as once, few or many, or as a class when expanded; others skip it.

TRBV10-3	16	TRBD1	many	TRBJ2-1	TGTGCCATCAGGACCGGACAGGGTGTCGCCTACAATGAGCAGTTCTTC	CAIRTGQGVAYNEQFF
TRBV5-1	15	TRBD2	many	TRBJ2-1	TGCGCCAGCGGGCGAGCGGGGGGAGGGGAGAATGAGCAGTTCTTC	CASGRAGGGENEQFF
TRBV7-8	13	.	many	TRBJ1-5	TGTGCCAGCAGCTTCGGGGGTAATCAGCCCCAGCATTTT	CASSFGGNQPQHF
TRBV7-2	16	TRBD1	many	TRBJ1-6	TGTGCCAGCAGCTCCTTAATTGACAGGGGGCTTTCACCCCTCCACTTT	CASSSLIDRGLSPLHF
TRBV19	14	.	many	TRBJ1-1	TGTGCCAGTAGTATTCGACTCATGAACACTGAAGCTTTCTTT	CASSIRLMNTEAFF
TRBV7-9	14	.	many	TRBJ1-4	TGTGCCAGCAGCTTTCGGCAGGAGAATGAAAAACTGTTTTTT	CASSFRQENEKLFF
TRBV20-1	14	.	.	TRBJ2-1	TGCAGTGCTAGGGGTTACCGGGCTATCAATGAGCAGTTCTTC	CSARGYRAINEQFF
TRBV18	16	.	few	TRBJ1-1	TGTGCCAGCTCATCCCAAAGGGAGGCAAGGGGGGCTGAAGCTTTCTTT	CASSSQREARGAEAFF
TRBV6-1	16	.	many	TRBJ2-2	TGTGCCAGCAGCCACACCGGGACATTGGTCACCGGGGAGCTGTTTTTT	CASSHTGTLVTGELFF
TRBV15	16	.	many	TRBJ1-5	TGTGCCACCAGCAGAGATAGGTACAGGCCGGGGGGGCCCCAGCATTTT	CATSRDRYRPGGPQHF
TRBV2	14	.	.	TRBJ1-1	TGTGCCAGGGAAAGGAGGCAGGGAGAGACTGAAGCTTTCTTT	CARERRQGETEAFF
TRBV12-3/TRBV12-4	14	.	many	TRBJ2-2	TGTGCCAGCGGAAATAGGGGGACCGTGGGGGAGCTGTTTTTT	CASGNRGTVGELFF
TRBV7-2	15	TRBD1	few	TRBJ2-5	TGTGCCAGCAGCTGGGGACCGGGACAGGGTGAGACCCAGTACTTC	CASSWGPGQGETQYF
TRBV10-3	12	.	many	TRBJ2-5	TGTGCCATCGGGGGGTTTCAAGAGACCCAGTACTTC	CAIGGFQETQYF
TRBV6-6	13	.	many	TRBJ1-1	TGTGCCAGCAGGCCGGACGGGAACACTGAAGCTTTCTTT	CASRPDGNTEAFF
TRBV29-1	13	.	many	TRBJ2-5	TGCAGCGTCAAACCGACAATCCAAGAGACCCAGTACTTC	CSVKPTIQETQYF
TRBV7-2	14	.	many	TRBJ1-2	TGTGCCAGCAGCCCCACTGTATCTAACTATGGCTACACCTTC	CASSPTVSNYGYTF
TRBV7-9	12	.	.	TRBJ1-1	TGTGCCAGCAGCCGGGACGGAGGTAGAGCTTTCTTT	CASSRDGGRAFF
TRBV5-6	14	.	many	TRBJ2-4	TGTGCCAGCAGCTCTTGGGGGGCCCTAGGCATTCAGTACTTC	CASSSWGALGIQYF
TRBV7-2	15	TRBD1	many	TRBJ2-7	TGTGCCAGCAGCCCACAGGGGGCCCTAAACTACGAGCAGTACTTC	CASSPQGALNYEQYF